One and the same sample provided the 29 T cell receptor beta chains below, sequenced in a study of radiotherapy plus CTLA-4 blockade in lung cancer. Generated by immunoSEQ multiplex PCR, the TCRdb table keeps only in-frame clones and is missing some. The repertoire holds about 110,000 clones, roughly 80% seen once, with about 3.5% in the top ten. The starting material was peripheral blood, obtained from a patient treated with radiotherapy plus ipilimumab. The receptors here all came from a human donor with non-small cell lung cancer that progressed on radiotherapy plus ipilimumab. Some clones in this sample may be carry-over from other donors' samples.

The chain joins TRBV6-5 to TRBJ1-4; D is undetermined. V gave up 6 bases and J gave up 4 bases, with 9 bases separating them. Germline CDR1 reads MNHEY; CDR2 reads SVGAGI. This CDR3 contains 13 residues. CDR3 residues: CASRSDLNEKLFF. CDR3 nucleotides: TGTGCCAGCAGGTCTGACCTTAATGAAAAACTGTTTTTT.

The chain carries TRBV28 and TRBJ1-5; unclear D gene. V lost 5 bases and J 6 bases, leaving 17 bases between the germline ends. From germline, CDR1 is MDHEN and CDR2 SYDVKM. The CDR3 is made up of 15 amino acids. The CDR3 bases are TGTGCCAGCAGTCTCCCTCGGGGTGTAAGTCAGCCCCAGCATTTT. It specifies CASSLPRGVSQPQHF.

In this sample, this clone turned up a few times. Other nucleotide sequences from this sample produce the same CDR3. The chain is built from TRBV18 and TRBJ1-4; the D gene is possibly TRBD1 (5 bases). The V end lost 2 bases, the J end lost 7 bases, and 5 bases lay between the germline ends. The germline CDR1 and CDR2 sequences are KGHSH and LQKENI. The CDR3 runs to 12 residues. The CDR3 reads CASSPDSEKLFF. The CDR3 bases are TGTGCCAGCTCACCAGACAGTGAAAAACTGTTTTTT.

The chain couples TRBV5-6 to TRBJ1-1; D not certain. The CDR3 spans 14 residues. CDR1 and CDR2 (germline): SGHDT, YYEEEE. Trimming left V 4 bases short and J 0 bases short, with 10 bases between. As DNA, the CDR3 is TGTGCCAGCAGCCCGGGCGGGGTGAACACTGAAGCTTTCTTT. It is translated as CASSPGGVNTEAFF.

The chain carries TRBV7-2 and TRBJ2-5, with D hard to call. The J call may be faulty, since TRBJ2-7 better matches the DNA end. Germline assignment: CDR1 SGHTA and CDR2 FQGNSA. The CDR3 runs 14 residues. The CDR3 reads CASSLGVISYEQYF. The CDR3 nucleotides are TGTGCCAGCAGCTTAGGGGTTATCTCCTACGAGCAGTACTTC.

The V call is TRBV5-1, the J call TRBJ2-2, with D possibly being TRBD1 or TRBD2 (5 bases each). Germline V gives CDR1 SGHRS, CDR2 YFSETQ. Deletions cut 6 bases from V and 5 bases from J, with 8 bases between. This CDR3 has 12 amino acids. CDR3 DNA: TGCGCCAGCATCGAGGGGACCGGGGAGCTGTTTTTT. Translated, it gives CASIEGTGELFF.

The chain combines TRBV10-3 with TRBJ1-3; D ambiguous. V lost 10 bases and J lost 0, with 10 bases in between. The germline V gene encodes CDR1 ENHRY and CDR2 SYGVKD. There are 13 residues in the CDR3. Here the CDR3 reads CATSRDSGNTIYF. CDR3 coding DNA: TGTGCCACTTCCCGGGACTCTGGAAACACCATATATTTT.

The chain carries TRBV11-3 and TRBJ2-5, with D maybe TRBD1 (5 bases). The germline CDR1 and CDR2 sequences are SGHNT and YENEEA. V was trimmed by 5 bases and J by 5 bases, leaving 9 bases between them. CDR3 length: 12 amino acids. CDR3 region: CASSNNRETQYF. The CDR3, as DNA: TGTGCCAGCAGCAATAACAGGGAGACCCAGTACTTC.

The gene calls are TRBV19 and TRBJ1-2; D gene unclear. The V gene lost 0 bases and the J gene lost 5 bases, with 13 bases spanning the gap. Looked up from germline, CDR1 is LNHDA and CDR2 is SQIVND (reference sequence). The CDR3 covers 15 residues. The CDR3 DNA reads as TGTGCCAGTAGTATAGAAGACGGAATACGGTATGGCTACACCTTC. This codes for CASSIEDGIRYGYTF. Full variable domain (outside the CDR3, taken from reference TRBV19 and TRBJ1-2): DGGITQSPKYLFRKEGQNVTLSCEQNLNHDAMYWYRQDPGQGLRLIYYSQIVNDFQKGDIAEGYSVSREKKESFPLTVTSAQKNPTAFYLCASSIEDGIRYGYTFGSGTRLTVV.

The CDR3 DNA sequence: TGTGCCATCAGTGTCGAGACCCACTACGAGCAGTACTTC. Its protein is CAISVETHYEQYF. The rearrangement joins TRBV10-3 to TRBJ2-7; D gene ambiguous. Germline V gives CDR1 ENHRY, CDR2 SYGVKD. There are 13 residues in the CDR3. V was shortened by 4 bases and J by 3 bases, with 10 bases between the two germline ends.

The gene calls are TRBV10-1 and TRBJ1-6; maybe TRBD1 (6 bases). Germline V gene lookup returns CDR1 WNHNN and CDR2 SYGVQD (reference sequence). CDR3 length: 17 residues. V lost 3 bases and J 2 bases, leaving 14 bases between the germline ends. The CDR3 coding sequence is TGCGCCAGCAGTGATGATGGACAGAGGCCCTATAATTCACCCCTCCACTTT. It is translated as CASSDDGQRPYNSPLHF.

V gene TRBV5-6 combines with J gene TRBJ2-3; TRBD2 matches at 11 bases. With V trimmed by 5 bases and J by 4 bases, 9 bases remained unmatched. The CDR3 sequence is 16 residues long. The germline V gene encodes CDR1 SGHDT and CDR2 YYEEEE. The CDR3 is CASSHVAGGPPDTQYF. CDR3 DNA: TGTGCCAGCAGTCACGTAGCGGGGGGGCCCCCAGATACGCAGTATTTT.

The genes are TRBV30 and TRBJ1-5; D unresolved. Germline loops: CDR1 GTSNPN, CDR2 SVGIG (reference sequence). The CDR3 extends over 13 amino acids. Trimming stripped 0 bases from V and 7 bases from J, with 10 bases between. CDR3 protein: CAWSVRSGQPQHF. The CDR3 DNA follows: TGTGCCTGGAGTGTAAGGTCGGGACAGCCCCAGCATTTT. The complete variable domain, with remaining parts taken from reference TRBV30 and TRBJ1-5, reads SQTIHQWPATLVQPVGSPLSLECTVEGTSNPNLYWYRQAAGRGLQLLFYSVGIGQISSEVPQNLSASRPQDRQFILSSKKLLLSDSGFYLCAWSVRSGQPQHFGDGTRLSIL.

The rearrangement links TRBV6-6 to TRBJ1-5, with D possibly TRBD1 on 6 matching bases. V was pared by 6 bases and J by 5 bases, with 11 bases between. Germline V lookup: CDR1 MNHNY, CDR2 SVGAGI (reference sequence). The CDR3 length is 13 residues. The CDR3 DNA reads TGTGCCAGCAGACAGAACAGGGATCAGCCCCAGCATTTT. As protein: CASRQNRDQPQHF.

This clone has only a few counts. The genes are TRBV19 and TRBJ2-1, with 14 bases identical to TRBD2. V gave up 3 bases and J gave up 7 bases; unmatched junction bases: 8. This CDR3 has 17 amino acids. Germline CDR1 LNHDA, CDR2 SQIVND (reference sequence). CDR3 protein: CASSIGTSGGQTNEQFF. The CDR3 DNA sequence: TGTGCCAGTAGTATCGGGACTAGCGGGGGCCAAACTAATGAGCAGTTCTTC.

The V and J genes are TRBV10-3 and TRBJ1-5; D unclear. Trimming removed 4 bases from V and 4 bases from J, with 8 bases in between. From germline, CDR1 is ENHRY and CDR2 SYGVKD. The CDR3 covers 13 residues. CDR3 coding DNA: TGTGCCATCAGTGGGGTGGGGAATCAGCCCCAGCATTTT. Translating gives CAISGVGNQPQHF.

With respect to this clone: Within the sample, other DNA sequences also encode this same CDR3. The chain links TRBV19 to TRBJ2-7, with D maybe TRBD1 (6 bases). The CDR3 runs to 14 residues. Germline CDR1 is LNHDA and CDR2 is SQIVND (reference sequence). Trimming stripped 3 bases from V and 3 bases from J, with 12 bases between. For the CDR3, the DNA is TGTGCCAGTAGTATTGCAGGGGAGAACTACGAGCAGTACTTC. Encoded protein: CASSIAGENYEQYF.

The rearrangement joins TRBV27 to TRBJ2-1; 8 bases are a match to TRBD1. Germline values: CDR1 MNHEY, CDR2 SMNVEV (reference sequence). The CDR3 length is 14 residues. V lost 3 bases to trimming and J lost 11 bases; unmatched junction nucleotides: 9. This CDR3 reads CASSLYTGGRKQFF. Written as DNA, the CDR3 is TGTGCCAGCAGTTTGTATACAGGGGGTAGAAAGCAGTTCTTC.

CDR3 sequence: CASSEPLDRANTEAFF. CDR3 DNA sequence: TGTGCCAGCAGCGAGCCGTTGGACAGGGCCAACACTGAAGCTTTCTTT. This sequence joins TRBV9 and TRBJ1-1, with 8 bases aligning to TRBD1. The length of the CDR3 is 16 residues. Germline CDR1 SGDLS, CDR2 YYNGEE. V shed 3 bases and J 2 bases; nucleotides not matched to a gene: 9.

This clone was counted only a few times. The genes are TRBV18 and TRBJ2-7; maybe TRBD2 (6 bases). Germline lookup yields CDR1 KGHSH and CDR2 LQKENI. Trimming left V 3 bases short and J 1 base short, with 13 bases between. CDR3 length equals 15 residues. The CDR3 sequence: CASSPDSLASYEQYF. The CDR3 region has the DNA TGTGCCAGCTCACCCGACAGCCTAGCGTCCTACGAGCAGTACTTC.

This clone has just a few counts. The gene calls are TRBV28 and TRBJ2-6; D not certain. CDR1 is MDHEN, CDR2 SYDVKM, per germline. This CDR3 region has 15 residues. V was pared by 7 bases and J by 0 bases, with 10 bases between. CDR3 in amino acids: CASMASGSGANVLTF. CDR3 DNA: TGTGCCAGCATGGCAAGTGGCTCTGGGGCCAACGTCCTGACTTTC.

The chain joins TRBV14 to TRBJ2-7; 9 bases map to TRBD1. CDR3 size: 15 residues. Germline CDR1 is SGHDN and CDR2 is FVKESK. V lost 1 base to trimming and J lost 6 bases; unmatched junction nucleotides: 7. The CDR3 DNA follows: TGTGCCAGCAGCCAAGGGGGACAGGGTCGAATCGAGCAGTACTTC. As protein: CASSQGGQGRIEQYF.

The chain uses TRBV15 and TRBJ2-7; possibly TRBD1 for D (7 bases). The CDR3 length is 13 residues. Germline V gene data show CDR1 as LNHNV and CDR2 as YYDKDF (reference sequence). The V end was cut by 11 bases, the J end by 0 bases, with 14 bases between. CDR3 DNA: TGTGCCGTCGGTCAGGGGGGCTCCTACGAGCAGTACTTC. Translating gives CAVGQGGSYEQYF.

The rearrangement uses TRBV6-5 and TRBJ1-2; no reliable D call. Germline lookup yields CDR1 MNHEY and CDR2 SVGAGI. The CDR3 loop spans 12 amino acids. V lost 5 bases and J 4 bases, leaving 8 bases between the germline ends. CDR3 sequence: CASSERAYGYTF. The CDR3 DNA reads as TGTGCCAGCAGTGAACGGGCCTATGGCTACACCTTC.

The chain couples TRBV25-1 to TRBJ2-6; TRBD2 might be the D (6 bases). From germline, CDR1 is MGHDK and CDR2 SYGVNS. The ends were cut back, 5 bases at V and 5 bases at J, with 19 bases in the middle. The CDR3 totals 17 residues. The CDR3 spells CASSPQGRLMRANVLTF. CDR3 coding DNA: TGTGCCAGCAGTCCCCAAGGGAGGCTGATGAGGGCCAACGTCCTGACTTTC.

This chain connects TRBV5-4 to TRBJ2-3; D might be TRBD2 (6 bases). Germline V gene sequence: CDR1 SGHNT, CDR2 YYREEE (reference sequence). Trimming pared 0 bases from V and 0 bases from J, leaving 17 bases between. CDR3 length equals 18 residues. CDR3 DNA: TGTGCCAGCAGCTTGGCAGGTCGGCGGGGCGATAGCACAGATACGCAGTATTTT. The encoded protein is CASSLAGRRGDSTDTQYF.

The CDR3 DNA reads TGTGCCAGCTCGGCAAGCTCCTACGAGCAGTACTTC. Its translation is CASSASSYEQYF. V usage is TRBV18 and J usage is TRBJ2-7; D call uncertain. The CDR3 has 12 residues. V was pared by 6 bases and J by 0 bases, with 6 bases between. The germline V gene encodes CDR1 KGHSH and CDR2 LQKENI.

CDR3 amino acids: CASSLQGQGLYGYTF. Written as DNA, the CDR3 is TGTGCCAGCAGTCTCCAGGGACAGGGACTCTATGGCTACACCTTC. V and J are TRBV6-5 and TRBJ1-2; 9 nucleotides align to TRBD1. CDR3 length: 15 residues. The germline CDR1 and CDR2 sequences are MNHEY and SVGAGI. V lost 5 bases, J lost 4 bases, and 8 bases stayed unmatched.

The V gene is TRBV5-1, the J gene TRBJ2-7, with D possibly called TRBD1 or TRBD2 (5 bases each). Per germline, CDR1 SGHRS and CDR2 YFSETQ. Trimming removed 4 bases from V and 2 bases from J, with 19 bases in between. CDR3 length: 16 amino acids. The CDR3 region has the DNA TGCGCCAGCAGCCGAGACCCAGGGTCCGGGGCCTACGAGCAGTACTTC. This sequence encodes CASSRDPGSGAYEQYF.